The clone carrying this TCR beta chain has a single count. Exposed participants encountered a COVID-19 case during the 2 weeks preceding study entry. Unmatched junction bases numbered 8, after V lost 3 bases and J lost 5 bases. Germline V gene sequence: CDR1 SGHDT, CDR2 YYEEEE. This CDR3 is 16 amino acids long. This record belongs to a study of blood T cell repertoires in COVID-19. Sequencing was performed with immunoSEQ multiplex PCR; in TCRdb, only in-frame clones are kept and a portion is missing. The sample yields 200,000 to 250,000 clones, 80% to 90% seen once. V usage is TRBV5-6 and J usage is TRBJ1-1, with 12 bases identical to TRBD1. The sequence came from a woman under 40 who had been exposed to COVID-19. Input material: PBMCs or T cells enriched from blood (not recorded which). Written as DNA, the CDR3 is TGTGCCAGCAGCTGGGGGACAGGGGGCCCGGATACTGAAGCTTTCTTT. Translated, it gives CASSWGTGGPDTEAFF.